The clone carrying this T cell receptor (beta chain) has at least ten counts. Its antigen is not identified. The entry originates in a study of T-cell reconstitution after alpha-beta-depleted transplantation in children. J was trimmed by 5 bases and V by 4 bases; bases with no gene match: 14. Germline CDR1 and CDR2: SGDLS and YYNGEE. The CDR3 covers 16 residues. Study-level points and caveats: Newly generated T cells supplied most T-cell counts and diversity one year post-transplant.

Construction of the TCRbeta library involved unique molecular identifiers. TCRdb itself ran the PCR reads through MiXCR, one entry per CDR3 protein. The sample holds about 900,000 distinct CDR3 sequences, roughly 29% seen once. The gene calls are TRBV9 and TRBJ2-7; TRBD1 matches 8 bases. The TCR sequence derives from a boy under two years old who had a stem cell transplant for SCID, so the T cells may come from the graft donor. The sequencing used PBMCs, mostly from graft donor cells, collected 360 days after TCRalphabeta/CD19-depleted stem cell transplant. The CDR3 here is CASSPRPAGGRNEQYF. CDR3 in DNA: TGTGCCAGCAGCCCCCGACCCGCAGGGGGCAGGAACGAGCAGTACTTC.